This T cell receptor beta chain was sequenced during a study of blood T cell repertoires in COVID-19. At the level of the study: The study drew acute and convalescent COVID-19 samples from the United States, Italy and Spain.

Germline CDR1 SGHVS, CDR2 FNYEAQ. With 1 base removed from V and 2 bases from J, the gap between germline ends came to 9 bases. The CDR3 totals 14 residues. Sequenced by immunoSEQ multiplex PCR; TCRdb stores in-frame clones only, minus some. Seen here are 90,000 to 150,000 clones, 75% to 90% observed once, and the top ten hold 15% to 20%. The chain couples TRBV7-6 to TRBJ2-7; perhaps TRBD1 as D (5 bases). This receptor was identified in a human donor with acute or convalescent COVID-19. The donor label of this sample is uncertain. Source material: peripheral blood. In DNA, the CDR3 is TGTGCCAGCAGCTTAGGGGGCCAGCCCTACGAGCAGTACTTC. Its protein product is CASSLGGQPYEQYF.